The present T cell receptor (beta chain) was sequenced within a study of T cells in Graves' hyperthyroidism and ophthalmopathy. Amplified regions were TCR beta CDR3 sequences from RNA transcripts. An initial round of RT-PCR targeting the TCR CDR3 relied on the HTBI primer set. TCRdb re-derived calls from the multiplex PCR reads in MiXCR, one entry per CDR3 protein. This sample has 300,000 to 400,000 distinct CDR3 sequences, with around 13% found just once. Per the germline V gene, CDR1 is MNHEY and CDR2 is SMNVEV (reference sequence). V lost 8 bases, J lost 2 bases, and 10 bases stayed unmatched. CDR3 size: 15 residues.

The rearrangement joins TRBV27 to TRBJ2-3; 7 nucleotides agree with TRBD1. This receptor was obtained from a woman aged 25 to 39 with Graves' hyperthyroidism. Sequenced input: blood. The CDR3 protein is CASVYSGGPTDTQYF. CDR3 nucleotides: TGTGCCAGCGTCTATTCAGGGGGTCCCACAGATACGCAGTATTTT.